These 26 T cell receptor beta chains were all obtained from the same sample, sequenced in a study of regulatory T cells in long-lasting Graves disease. The time point: newly diagnosed GD, antithyroid drugs for less than 3 months. From PBMCs, RNA was extracted and then used to make the TCR library. TCR beta libraries were built with iRepertoire HTBI primers and Arm-PCR of CDR3 regions. TCRdb passed the multiplex PCR reads through MiXCR, listing each CDR3 protein once. The data hold about 320,000 distinct CDR3 sequences, with under 20% observed a single time. Sample: peripheral blood mononuclear cells (PBMCs), taken at new diagnosis, from a patient treated with antithyroid drugs. The receptors originated from a female donor with Graves disease.

This clonotype appeared many times. The rearrangement links TRBV7-3 to TRBJ2-2; 8 positions match TRBD1. Germline V gives CDR1 SGHTA, CDR2 FQGTGA. CDR3 size: 15 residues. J gave up 0 bases and V 5 bases, and 2 bases lay outside the gene matches. DNA of the CDR3: TGTGCCAGCAGCGACAGGGGCCCGAACACCGGGGAGCTGTTTTTT. Protein: CASSDRGPNTGELFF.

This clonotype was counted at least ten times. The J gene is TRBJ1-2, the V gene TRBV18, with a weak D call TRBD1 (6 bases). This CDR3 has 14 residues. V was cut by 3 bases and J by 6 bases, with 14 bases left in between. Germline V gene sequence: CDR1 KGHSH, CDR2 LQKENI. CDR3 nucleotides: TGTGCCAGCTCACCTGACAGGAACCACCATGGCTACACCTTC. This encodes CASSPDRNHHGYTF.

The V call is TRBV20-1, the J call TRBJ2-5, with 8 bases fitting TRBD1. Germline V gives CDR1 DFQATT, CDR2 SNEGSKA (reference sequence). Losses at the gene ends were 4 bases for V and 5 bases for J; bases not matched to a gene: 12. The CDR3 length is 15 residues. Here the CDR3 reads CSATPSQGAWETQYF. DNA for the CDR3: TGCAGTGCTACTCCCTCCCAGGGGGCTTGGGAGACCCAGTACTTC.

Details on this clonotype: A read error may be the cause here, since a much bigger clone is one base away. The rearrangement uses TRBV19 and TRBJ2-1, with TRBD2 matching 13 bases. Germline CDR1 is LNHDA and CDR2 is SQIVND (reference sequence). V dropped 3 bases and J dropped 13; count of bases not matched to a gene: 9. CDR3 length equals 15 residues. CDR3 coding DNA: TGTGCCAGTAGTATGACTAGCGGGAGGAAAGAGACCCAGTTCTTC. As protein: CASSMTSGRKETQFF.

This clonotype was seen at least ten times. Here the CDR3 DNA reads TGTGCCAGCAGTGACTGGGGAAAGGATGGCTACACCTTC. Encoded protein: CASSDWGKDGYTF. The chain links TRBV2 to TRBJ1-2; D remains ambiguous. The germline V gene encodes CDR1 SNHLY and CDR2 FYNNEI. The length of the CDR3 is 13 residues. Trimming stripped 3 bases from V and 6 bases from J, with 11 bases between.

In its sample, this clonotype was seen many times. The chain couples TRBV2 to TRBJ2-7, with 7 nucleotides matching TRBD1. V gave up 7 bases and J gave up 2 bases; unmatched junction bases: 8. The CDR3 runs to 14 residues. The germline V gene encodes CDR1 SNHLY and CDR2 FYNNEI. CDR3 sequence: CASIGNRGPYEQYF. DNA of the CDR3: TGTGCCAGCATCGGAAACAGGGGCCCCTACGAGCAGTACTTC.

This clonotype was counted ten times or more. The chain is built from TRBV10-3 and TRBJ2-3; no clear D. This CDR3 contains 11 residues. Germline CDR1 and CDR2: ENHRY and SYGVKD. V was shortened by 7 bases and J by 5 bases, with 7 bases between the two germline ends. In nucleotides, the CDR3 is TGTGCCATCACCTCAGGAGATACGCAGTATTTT. This translates into CAITSGDTQYF.

This clonotype was counted between two and nine times. This chain connects TRBV25-1 to TRBJ1-2; D perhaps matches TRBD1 (6 bases). This CDR3 has 13 residues. V was shortened by 3 bases and J by 10 bases, with 15 bases between the two germline ends. Germline V CDR1 and CDR2: MGHDK, SYGVNS. The CDR3 nucleotides are TGTGCCAGCAGTGACCCTCCGGGACAACCCTACACCTTC. Its translation is CASSDPPGQPYTF.

This clonotype showed up many times. The CDR3 region is CAISESSMGLMKNIQYF. CDR3 nucleotides: TGTGCCATCAGTGAGTCGAGTATGGGGCTGATGAAAAACATTCAGTACTTC. J is TRBJ2-4 and V is TRBV10-3; a possible D gene is TRBD1 (5 bases). This CDR3 is built from 17 residues. Trimming stripped 0 bases from V and 4 bases from J, with 16 bases between. CDR1 is ENHRY and CDR2 is SYGVKD in the germline V gene.

In this sample, this clonotype turned up many times. The genes are TRBV18 and TRBJ2-1; 7 nucleotides match TRBD2. Germline V CDR1 and CDR2: KGHSH, LQKENI. Trimming took 4 bases from V and 1 from J; bases not matched to a gene: 7. This CDR3 spans 16 amino acids. CDR3 coding DNA: TGTGCCAGCTCACGACTAGCCCGAAGTTCCTACAATGAGCAGTTCTTC. This gives the protein CASSRLARSSYNEQFF.

This clonotype was observed many times. The rearrangement links TRBV11-3 to TRBJ1-6; the D is unclear. The ends were cut back, 5 bases at V and 7 bases at J, with 15 bases in the middle. The CDR3 extends over 15 amino acids. The germline V gene encodes CDR1 SGHNT and CDR2 YENEEA. CDR3 sequence: CASSAWGGQNSPLHF. The CDR3 bases are TGTGCCAGCAGCGCCTGGGGAGGGCAAAATTCACCCCTCCACTTT.

This clonotype has a count of ten or more. The chain recombines TRBV7-9 with TRBJ2-3; tentatively, D is TRBD2 (5 bases). Germline values: CDR1 SEHNR, CDR2 FQNEAQ (reference sequence). The CDR3 spans 11 residues. Trimming left V 2 bases short and J 10 bases short, with 7 bases between. The DNA of the CDR3 is TGTGCCAGCAGCTTACGGGGTGCGCAGTATTTT. Translating gives CASSLRGAQYF.

The chain carries TRBV19 and TRBJ2-2; 9 bases align to TRBD2. The CDR3 has 18 residues. J lost 7 bases, V lost 3 bases, and 15 bases had no gene match. The V gene's germline CDR1 is LNHDA and CDR2 SQIVND (reference sequence). The CDR3 loop is CASSMSLPSGALIGELFF. In DNA, the CDR3 is TGTGCCAGTAGTATGAGCCTCCCTAGCGGGGCGCTAATCGGGGAGCTGTTTTTT. Full variable domain (rest looked up from reference TRBV19 and TRBJ2-2): DGGITQSPKYLFRKEGQNVTLSCEQNLNHDAMYWYRQDPGQGLRLIYYSQIVNDFQKGDIAEGYSVSREKKESFPLTVTSAQKNPTAFYLCASSMSLPSGALIGELFFGEGSRLTVL.

This clonotype was seen at least ten times. V usage is TRBV12-3 or TRBV12-4 and J usage is TRBJ1-5; 10 nucleotides match TRBD1. The ends lost 4 bases at V and 6 bases at J; junction bases unmatched: 6. The CDR3 sequence is 15 residues long. The CDR3 bases are TGTGCCAGCAGTTCCTTGACAGGGGGCGGTCAGCCCCAGCATTTT. This encodes CASSSLTGGGQPQHF.

In this sample, this clonotype turned up many times. The chain uses TRBV24-1 and TRBJ1-1; D gene uncertain. Trimming took off 2 bases at V and 5 bases at J, with 11 bases between the two ends. CDR3 size: 14 residues. In germline, CDR1 is KGHDR, CDR2 SFDVKD. The DNA of the CDR3 is TGTGCCACCAGTGATTCCGAAACGGGGACTGAAGCTTTCTTT. Protein product: CATSDSETGTEAFF.

This clonotype was seen ten or more times. This chain links TRBV27 with TRBJ1-6; D perhaps matches TRBD1 (5 bases). The CDR3 length is 16 residues. Trimming shortened V by 5 bases and J by 5 bases, and 16 bases separated the two germline ends. Germline CDR1 reads MNHEY; CDR2 reads SMNVEV (reference sequence). The CDR3 nucleotides are TGTGCCAGCAGTCGCCCGCCGGGACTTCATAATTCACCCCTCCACTTT. Its protein product is CASSRPPGLHNSPLHF.

This clonotype was recorded at least ten times. CDR3 bases: TGTGCCAGCAGCCCTCTGCCGGGACAGAGCCGTGAAAAACTGTTTTTT. Amino acids: CASSPLPGQSREKLFF. The chain uses TRBV28 and TRBJ1-4; TRBD1 matches 7 bases. Germline V lookup: CDR1 MDHEN, CDR2 SYDVKM. With 6 bases clipped from V and 7 bases from J, the junction kept 14 bases outside the gene matches. The CDR3 covers 16 residues.

In this sample, this clonotype turned up many times. This chain links TRBV11-2 with TRBJ1-3; D unresolved. This CDR3 is 16 amino acids long. Germline V gives CDR1 SGHAT, CDR2 FQNNGV. Trimming shortened V by 3 bases and J by 0 bases, and 12 bases separated the two germline ends. CDR3 bases: TGTGCCAGCAGCTTCCCAGGACTAAGCTCTGGAAACACCATATATTTT. Translated: CASSFPGLSSGNTIYF.

There are many counts of this clonotype. This sequence joins TRBV6-5 and TRBJ1-3, with a tentative D call TRBD1 (6 bases). V was cut by 2 bases and J by 1 base, with 9 bases left in between. The length of the CDR3 is 15 residues. Germline CDR1 MNHEY, CDR2 SVGAGI. The CDR3 here is CASSYAGTSGNTIYF. The CDR3 region has the DNA TGTGCCAGCAGTTACGCGGGGACATCTGGAAACACCATATATTTT.

In this sample, this clonotype turned up a few times. The gene calls are TRBV5-1 and TRBJ1-1, with D uncertain. Germline loops: CDR1 SGHRS, CDR2 YFSETQ. Trimming pared 0 bases from V and 7 bases from J, leaving 22 bases between. The CDR3 loop spans 17 amino acids. CDR3: CASSLGVAFTWPFEAFF. For the CDR3, the DNA is TGCGCCAGCAGCTTGGGGGTGGCATTTACGTGGCCGTTTGAAGCTTTCTTT.

In its sample, this clonotype was seen many times. V is TRBV24-1 and J is TRBJ2-1; tentatively, D is TRBD1 (6 bases). This CDR3 is built from 16 residues. CDR1 and CDR2 from the germline V gene are KGHDR and SFDVKD. The V gene lost 2 bases and the J gene lost 7 bases, with 17 bases spanning the gap. In DNA, the CDR3 is TGTGCCACCAGTGATTCTATGCCAGAAGGACAGAATGAGCAGTTCTTC. Amino acid sequence: CATSDSMPEGQNEQFF.

This clonotype showed up many times. The chain joins TRBV12-3 or TRBV12-4 to TRBJ2-1; TRBD2 matches at 11 bases. Unmatched junction bases numbered 7, after V lost 5 bases and J lost 7 bases. The CDR3 extends over 15 amino acids. This CDR3 reads CASSPLAGGPNEQFF. The CDR3 DNA reads as TGTGCCAGCAGTCCCTTAGCGGGAGGGCCGAATGAGCAGTTCTTC.

This clonotype occurred many times. J is TRBJ2-3 and V is TRBV11-3, with a weak D call TRBD1 (6 bases). The CDR3 totals 16 residues. V was cut by 1 base and J by 1 base, with 12 bases left in between. Germline values: CDR1 SGHNT, CDR2 YENEEA. CDR3 amino acids: CASSLVPGVGTDTQYF. The CDR3 DNA sequence: TGTGCCAGCAGCTTAGTACCAGGGGTTGGCACAGATACGCAGTATTTT.

This clonotype has at least ten counts. The rearrangement links TRBV6-2 or TRBV6-3 to TRBJ1-3; the D is unclear. The CDR3 spans 15 residues. V was trimmed by 2 bases and J by 8 bases, leaving 16 bases between them. Per the germline V gene, CDR1 is MNHEY and CDR2 is SVGEGT. This CDR3 reads CASSYARQPLHTIYF. The CDR3 coding sequence is TGTGCCAGCAGTTACGCTCGGCAGCCACTCCACACCATATATTTT.

This clonotype has ten or more counts. V gene TRBV6-1 combines with J gene TRBJ1-3; no reliable D call. CDR1 is MNHNS, CDR2 SASEGT, per germline. V lost 8 bases and J 0 bases, leaving 17 bases between the germline ends. The length of the CDR3 is 16 residues. CDR3 in amino acids: CASSEGPVYSGNTIYF. CDR3 nucleotides: TGTGCCAGCTCAGAGGGCCCGGTGTACTCTGGAAACACCATATATTTT.

This clonotype was found a few times. This likely reflects a read error, since a far larger clone is one base away. The rearrangement links TRBV12-3 or TRBV12-4 to TRBJ2-1; perhaps TRBD2 as D (5 bases). The CDR3 has 14 amino acids. V was trimmed by 2 bases and J by 3 bases, leaving 8 bases between them. This chain's CDR3 is CASSLLGDYNEQFF. The CDR3 bases are TGTGCCAGCAGTTTACTGGGAGACTACAATGAGCAGTTCTTC.